Listed here is a single T cell receptor beta chain. In the study's own analysis: It was from reference gene primer amplification that nucleated cell counts were estimated. This table comes from immunoSEQ multiplex PCR, and its TCRdb copy is limited to in-frame clones, with some not included. Clone size and the V and J calls come from that table; the DNA yielded D and trimming. The table includes some 100,000 clones, roughly 84% detected once. These data belong to a study of blood T cell repertoires in COVID-19. Study overall: PBMCs, B-cell-depleted T cells, or T cells provided the cDNA or gDNA that made up the material.

This CDR3 spans 13 amino acids. V was cut by 8 bases and J by 1 base, with 9 bases left in between. Germline CDR1 MNHEY, CDR2 SVGAGI. The chain is built from TRBV6-5 and TRBJ2-4; D ambiguous. The sequenced sample consisted of peripheral blood. The source is a human donor in a cohort sampled during active COVID-19. The DNA for the CDR3 is TGTGCCAGCCTGTCTCGGGCCAAAAACATTCAGTACTTC. It is translated as CASLSRAKNIQYF.